The entry below gives a single T cell receptor (beta chain) sequence along with its context. Based on its abundance in the sample, this clone is medium-sized (0.01 to 0.1%). Its target antigen remains unknown. Base qualities were left out, and no much larger clone turns up one base away. This record comes from a study of blood T cell repertoires in COVID-19 (TCRdb year 2020). Study-level background: Samples from collaborators originated in the United States, Italy and Spain and spanned both the acute and convalescent phases of COVID-19. The material from the prospective study consisted of cDNA or gDNA derived from T cells, B-cell-depleted T cells, or PBMCs. Deeply sampled blood TCRbeta repertoires from subjects exposed to, actively infected with, or recovered from COVID-19 were included in the dataset. The repertoires were released in a freely available public database intended as a resource for research on the immune response to SARS-CoV-2. The samples were drawn from two sources: the first 160 participants of the ongoing ImmuneRACE study, and 1,254 subjects contributed by 6 global collaborators. Nearly every sample came with metadata listing a de-identified subject ID, COVID-19 status, age in years and sex. HLA class I and class II types, where available, came from metadata supplied by the sample provider rather than from assay-based typing.

TCRbeta CDR3 regions were amplified from genomic DNA using the immunoSEQ Assay, a bias-controlled multiplex PCR. On the authors' methods: The number of nucleated cells in each sample was estimated by amplification of reference gene primers within the assay. To quantify the absolute abundance of each unique TCRbeta CDR3 rearrangement, sequence reads were collapsed and filtered. For each sample, productive Simpson clonality was calculated by taking the square root of Simpson's diversity index across productive rearrangements. In its TCRdb copy, this immuneACCESS table keeps in-frame sequences only and misses some clones. Where compared with another copy, unresolved V genes explain less than half of these, and the others have no known cause. The D gene and trimming were derived from the DNA, and the V and J assignments and clone size from that table. Across this sample there are under 200,000 clones, with 88% seen only once. The ten largest clones represent about 1.7% of the sample.

The germline V and J ends show losses of 8 bases and 0 bases respectively, and no gene match explains 17 bases of the junction. Measured from the cysteine to the phenylalanine, the CDR3 is 19 residues long. Here the CDR3 DNA is all that survives: 57 bases in frame from base 1. Based on the germline V gene, the CDR1 and CDR2 sequences are KGHDR and SFDVKD. The study at large found these results: How much clinical and demographic metadata was included differed by source and by participant, and the metadata was provided uncurated.

Collaborating institutions collected whole blood in K2EDTA tubes following their own protocols. For TCRbeta analysis, collaborators shipped samples in one of three forms: frozen whole blood, isolated PBMCs, or DNA extracted from either of those sample types. This TCR derives from a man aged 18 to 29 with active or convalescent COVID-19. Sequenced material: peripheral blood. The V and J genes are TRBV24-1 and TRBJ2-3; TRBD2 aligns with 9 central bases. The CDR3: CATTKFPASGVTSTDTQYF. The nucleotide sequence is given as TGTGCCACCACCAAGTTTCCAGCTAGCGGGGTTACTAGCACAGATACGCAGTATTTT.